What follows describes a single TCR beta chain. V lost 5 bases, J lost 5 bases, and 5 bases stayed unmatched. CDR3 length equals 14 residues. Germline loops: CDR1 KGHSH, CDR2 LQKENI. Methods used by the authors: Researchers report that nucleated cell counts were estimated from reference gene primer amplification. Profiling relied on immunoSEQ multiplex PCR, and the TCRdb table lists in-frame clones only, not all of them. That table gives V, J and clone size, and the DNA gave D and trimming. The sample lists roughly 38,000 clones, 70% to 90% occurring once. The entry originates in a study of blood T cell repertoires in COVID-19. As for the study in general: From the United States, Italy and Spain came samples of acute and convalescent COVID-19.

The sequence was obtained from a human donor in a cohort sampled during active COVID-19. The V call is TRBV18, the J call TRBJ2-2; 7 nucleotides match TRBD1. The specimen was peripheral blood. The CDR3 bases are TGTGCCAGCTCAAGACAGGGTTCAACCGGGGAGCTGTTTTTT. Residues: CASSRQGSTGELFF.